Below are 16 T cell receptor beta chains sequenced from a single sample in a study of chemoradiotherapy in HPV16-positive cancers (dated by TCRdb to 2021 to 2024). Library preparation employed the immunoSEQ multiplex PCR assay. TCRdb took over this immuneACCESS table, retaining in-frame rearrangements with V and J assigned. Such tables are incomplete; in checked studies, under half of the missing clones stem from an unresolved V gene, and the remainder is unexplained. The sample table contains about 20,000 clones; only one count was recorded for approximately 73% of them. Around 2.7% of the sample is held by the ten biggest clonotypes. This material was obtained from a patient who underwent chemoradiotherapy. Receptors originate from a human donor with HPV-associated anogenital cancer.

The chain carries TRBV29-1 and TRBJ1-1; D perhaps matches TRBD1 (5 bases). V was clipped by 4 bases and J by 10 bases, with 10 bases between them. This CDR3 contains 10 residues. CDR1 and CDR2 (germline): SQVTM, ANQGSEA. The CDR3 reads CSVVDIAAFF. The DNA for the CDR3 is TGCAGCGTTGTGGACATCGCAGCTTTCTTT.

The chain employs TRBV28 and TRBJ1-1; D remains ambiguous. V was trimmed by 7 bases and J by 5 bases, leaving 17 bases between them. This CDR3 comprises 14 residues. CDR1 is MDHEN and CDR2 is SYDVKM in the germline V gene. CDR3 sequence: CASTIGGVSTEAFF. The DNA of the CDR3 is TGTGCCAGCACCATAGGCGGCGTTAGTACTGAAGCTTTCTTT.

V and J are TRBV7-9 and TRBJ2-5; D is uncertain. The germline V gene has CDR1 SEHNR and CDR2 FQNEAQ (reference sequence). The CDR3 is 12 residues long. Trimming pared 5 bases from V and 1 base from J, leaving 5 bases between. The CDR3 DNA follows: TGTGCCAGCAGCGCCTCCCAAGAGACCCAGTACTTC. It codes for CASSASQETQYF.

The J gene is TRBJ2-1, the V gene TRBV7-8; D ambiguous. Looked up from germline, CDR1 is SGHVS and CDR2 is FQNEAQ. The V end was cut by 0 bases, the J end by 0 bases, with 12 bases between. This CDR3 spans 17 amino acids. The CDR3 nucleotides read TGTGCCAGCAGCTTAGCACGTTTCTCGGGCTCCTACAATGAGCAGTTCTTC. Residues: CASSLARFSGSYNEQFF.

This clone showed up just a few times. An end of the junction does not agree with germline; a read error may underlie this. CDR3 DNA: TGTGCCAGCAGTTTAGACCTGGGGTCGGCGGCTCGCGGGCAGCTGTTTTTT. This translates into CASSLDLGSAARGQLFF. The V gene is TRBV27, the J gene TRBJ2-2; D may be TRBD2 (5 bases). Germline assignment: CDR1 MNHEY and CDR2 SMNVEV (reference sequence). CDR3 size: 17 residues.

V usage is TRBV7-6 and J usage is TRBJ2-2; D is uncertain. V was cut by 0 bases and J by 4 bases, with 15 bases left in between. The V gene's germline CDR1 is SGHVS and CDR2 FNYEAQ. This CDR3 has 17 residues. CDR3 in DNA: TGTGCCAGCAGCTTAGCCCTATCCGGGCCAAGCACCGGGGAGCTGTTTTTT. It encodes CASSLALSGPSTGELFF.

V is TRBV19 and J is TRBJ1-2, with 10 bases matching TRBD1. V was pared by 6 bases and J by 7 bases, with 8 bases of the junction left unmatched. Per the germline V gene, CDR1 is LNHDA and CDR2 is SQIVND (reference sequence). This CDR3 contains 14 residues. The CDR3 spells CASSEDRGRGGYTF. Written as DNA, the CDR3 is TGTGCCAGTAGCGAGGACAGGGGGAGAGGTGGCTACACCTTC. Based on the CDR3 plus reference TRBV19 and TRBJ1-2, the full variable domain is DGGITQSPKYLFRKEGQNVTLSCEQNLNHDAMYWYRQDPGQGLRLIYYSQIVNDFQKGDIAEGYSVSREKKESFPLTVTSAQKNPTAFYLCASSEDRGRGGYTFGSGTRLTVV.

This chain connects TRBV19 to TRBJ2-3; 12 bases line up with TRBD2. CDR1 LNHDA and CDR2 SQIVND come from the germline V gene (reference sequence). V was clipped by 10 bases and J by 0 bases; unmatched bases: 2. The CDR3 contains 14 residues. DNA for the CDR3: TGTGCCACCGGGACTAGCGGGAGCACAGATACGCAGTATTTT. Its translation: CATGTSGSTDTQYF.

This chain uses TRBV6-5 with TRBJ2-5, with D possibly matching TRBD2 (5 bases). V shed 5 bases and J shed 2 bases, with 15 bases lying between them. CDR1 is MNHEY, CDR2 SVGAGI, per germline. The CDR3 length is 15 residues. The CDR3: CASSLRGSEQETQYF. DNA of the CDR3: TGTGCCAGCAGTCTACGTGGTAGCGAACAAGAGACCCAGTACTTC.

This clone was counted a few times. The rearrangement uses TRBV19 and TRBJ1-1, with TRBD1 matching 8 bases. The V gene end was trimmed by 10 bases and the J gene end by 5 bases; junction bases not matched to a gene: 9. Germline CDR1 reads LNHDA; CDR2 reads SQIVND (reference sequence). This CDR3 has 13 amino acids. The CDR3 reads CATQTGVGTEAFF. In nucleotides, the CDR3 is TGTGCCACCCAGACAGGGGTGGGTACTGAAGCTTTCTTT.

This chain joins TRBV9 and TRBJ2-2; D is unclear. The CDR3 covers 12 residues. The germline CDR1 and CDR2 sequences are SGDLS and YYNGEE. V dropped 0 bases and J dropped 5 bases, with 2 bases sitting between them. This CDR3 reads CASSVATGELFF. DNA for the CDR3: TGTGCCAGCAGCGTAGCTACCGGGGAGCTGTTTTTT.

The chain recombines TRBV7-2 with TRBJ1-2; TRBD1 might be the D (6 bases). The V gene lost 3 bases and the J gene lost 10 bases, with 12 bases spanning the gap. CDR3 length: 12 amino acids. Per the germline V gene, CDR1 is SGHTA and CDR2 is FQGNSA. CDR3 in amino acids: CASSLNREAYTF. In DNA, the CDR3 is TGTGCCAGCAGCTTGAACAGGGAAGCCTACACCTTC.

This rearrangement joins TRBV2 to TRBJ1-3; D gene uncertain. CDR1 and CDR2 from the germline V gene are SNHLY and FYNNEI. Trimming took off 2 bases at V and 3 bases at J, with 8 bases between the two ends. This CDR3 is 14 amino acids long. CDR3 in amino acids: CASSETGFGNTIYF. Here the CDR3 DNA reads TGTGCCAGCAGTGAAACGGGGTTTGGAAACACCATATATTTT.

The chain combines TRBV2 with TRBJ2-7; TRBD1 matches at 7 bases. CDR3 length equals 15 residues. CDR1 is SNHLY, CDR2 FYNNEI, per germline. J gave up 4 bases and V 0 bases, and 6 bases lay outside the gene matches. For the CDR3, the DNA is TGTGCCAGCAGTGAAGCCGGGACAGAAAGATACGAGCAGTACTTC. Its protein is CASSEAGTERYEQYF.

The gene calls are TRBV28 and TRBJ2-3; 7 bases agree with TRBD2. The CDR3 runs to 13 residues. Losses at the gene ends were 6 bases for V and 0 bases for J; bases not matched to a gene: 0. Germline values: CDR1 MDHEN, CDR2 SYDVKM. This chain's CDR3 is CASRAGSTDTQYF. The CDR3 DNA reads as TGTGCCAGCAGAGCGGGGAGCACAGATACGCAGTATTTT.

This clone was detected a few times. The chain carries TRBV19 and TRBJ2-7; TRBD1 aligns across 11 bases. CDR3 length equals 14 residues. Germline assignment: CDR1 LNHDA and CDR2 SQIVND (reference sequence). J lost 6 bases, V lost 3 bases, and 4 bases had no gene match. As DNA, the CDR3 is TGTGCCAGTAGTATCTCGGACAGGGGGCGCGAGCAGTACTTC. This gives the protein CASSISDRGREQYF.